This TCR beta chain appears in the sequencing data of a study of cytomegalovirus exposure and HLA in healthy donors. The overall study: Membership in the Caucasian-associated ancestry cluster was found for around four fifths of fewer than 450 genotyped donors.

60 Vbeta and 13 Jbeta primers were used in PCR. Per the authors' pipeline: About 11 million of the about 80 million unique TCR beta chains counted in a later analysis were shared. Repertoires were generated with immunoSEQ multiplex PCR, while TCRdb's copy carries only in-frame clones and drops some. V, J and clone size are those of that table, while D and trimming were read from the DNA. Of 100,000 or so clones listed, 75% to 80% are singletons. The sequence came from a male donor in good health and CMV-seropositive. Sequenced sample: PBMCs.

CDR3 nucleotide sequence: TGTGCCAGCAGCGGCGGGGCGCGGTATGGCTACACCTTC. Its translation is CASSGGARYGYTF. This chain uses TRBV27 with TRBJ1-2; maybe TRBD1 (5 bases). The CDR3 is 13 residues long. V shed 6 bases and J shed 5 bases, with 13 bases lying between them. The germline CDR1 and CDR2 sequences are MNHEY and SMNVEV (reference sequence).